This TCR beta chain was retrieved from a study of blood T cell repertoires in COVID-19. Study at large: COVID-19 samples, acute and convalescent, were from the United States, Italy and Spain. PBMCs, B-cell-depleted T cells, or T cells were the source of the cDNA or gDNA that made up the material.

Some clones are missing from TCRdb's copy, which holds only in-frame ones; the method was immunoSEQ multiplex PCR. The data contain about 20,000 clones, over 75% of them singletons. This clone was detected only a few times. Input material: peripheral blood. The source of this sequence is a human donor in a cohort sampled during active COVID-19.

The CDR3, as DNA: TGCGCCAGCAGCCAAGTTCCGAAAAGAGGGCCTCAGCCCCAGCATTTT. It is translated as CASSQVPKRGPQPQHF. The rearrangement joins TRBV4-1 to TRBJ1-5; D is undetermined. Trimming shortened V by 1 base and J by 6 bases, and 16 bases separated the two germline ends. The germline V gene encodes CDR1 MGHRA and CDR2 YSYEKL. CDR3 size: 16 residues.